A selection of T cell receptor beta chains follows, all from one sample in a study of T cells in Graves' hyperthyroidism and ophthalmopathy. One entry per CDR3 protein results from TCRdb running MiXCR on the multiplex PCR reads. The table has around 300,000 distinct CDR3 sequences, about 14% seen once. Sequenced material: blood. These receptor sequences come from a woman between 25 and 40 years old with Graves' hyperthyroidism. CDR3s include the opening cysteine and the closing phenylalanine or tryptophan. D genes are given only for firm matches. Expanded clones get a size class; other rows say once, few or many, or leave the size out.

TRBV20-1	TRBJ1-5	-	many	TGCAGTGCTAGGGGTCCCAGGGACGGTCAGCCCCAGCATTTT	CSARGPRDGQPQHF
TRBV29-1	TRBJ1-6	-	many	TGCAGCGTTGCGGCGGGATTCGGGTCACCCCTCCACTTT	CSVAAGFGSPLHF
TRBV30	TRBJ2-3	TRBD2	few	TGTGCCTGGAGTGTACTGCGGGAGACAGATACGCAGTATTTT	CAWSVLRETDTQYF
TRBV20-1	TRBJ2-3	TRBD2	few	TGCAGTGCTCGACTAGCGGGAGGGGGGGCCACAGATACGCAGTATTTT	CSARLAGGGATDTQYF
TRBV10-3	TRBJ2-7	-	-	TGTGCCATCAGTGAACCTAACACCGGCGAGCAGTACTTC	CAISEPNTGEQYF
TRBV28	TRBJ2-1	TRBD2	-	TGTGCCAGCAGTTTACCTAGCGGGAGTGGCTCCTACAATGAGCAGTTCTTC	CASSLPSGSGSYNEQFF
TRBV3-1	TRBJ2-2	-	-	TGTGCCAGCAGCCAAGATTCCATCACCGGGGAGCTGTTTTTT	CASSQDSITGELFF
TRBV28	TRBJ2-2	TRBD2	many	TGTGCCAGCAGCGTGGTGGGGCAGCGGGAAGGTCTGGCCGGGGAGCTGTTTTTT	CASSVVGQREGLAGELFF
TRBV9	TRBJ2-3	-	many	TGTGCCAGCAGCGTAACTCGCACCGGCACAGATACGCAGTATTTT	CASSVTRTGTDTQYF
TRBV27	TRBJ2-7	-	few	TGTGCCAGCAGTTTTCGTGGAGCAGGGCAGTCCTACGAGCAGTACTTC	CASSFRGAGQSYEQYF